This T cell receptor beta chain emerged from a study of OX40 agonist ivuxolimab in advanced cancers. Germline lookup yields CDR1 SNHLY and CDR2 FYNNEI. V trimming: 8 bases; J trimming: 2 bases; junction bases outside the gene matches: 4. This CDR3 spans 13 amino acids. Exclusion applied to patients with autoimmune disease history or systemic immunosuppression. At cycle 4 day 1, cycle 7 day 1, and baseline, blood was sampled. The protocol was immunoSEQ multiplex PCR, while the TCRdb copy is restricted to in-frame clones and leaves out a portion. The sample contains approximately 69,000 clones, 94% of which appear only once.

This sequence joins TRBV2 and TRBJ2-5, with TRBD2 matching over 8 bases. The receptor was isolated from an adult with an advanced solid tumor such as melanoma, head and neck, liver or kidney cancer. The source was CD4+ or CD8+ T cells sorted from blood, collected in a trial of the OX40 agonist ivuxolimab. CDR3 protein: CASVAGPQETQYF. CDR3 DNA sequence: TGTGCCAGCGTAGCGGGACCGCAAGAGACCCAGTACTTC.